This TCR beta chain was recovered during a study of blood T cell repertoires in COVID-19. About the research overall: From T cells, B-cell-depleted T cells, or PBMCs came the material, which was cDNA or gDNA.

TCRdb keeps only in-frame clones here, not all; method: immunoSEQ multiplex PCR. The data contain 200,000 to 300,000 clones, roughly 89% of them singletons. CDR3 length: 14 residues. V shed 6 bases and J 7 bases; nucleotides not matched to a gene: 7. CDR1 and CDR2 (germline): MNHEY, SVGAGI. Participants came from roughly 23 US areas, aged roughly 18 to 95 years. What the recovered Cohort 3 donors had was two negative PCRs, clearance, or symptom resolution. Sequences were obtained from PBMCs or T cells enriched from blood (not recorded which). The receptor's source is a man in his forties who had recovered from COVID-19. This sequence joins TRBV6-5 and TRBJ1-2; 11 positions agree with TRBD1. The CDR3 DNA reads TGTGCCAGCAGCCGTGGACAGGGGGCCGGTGGCTACACCTTC. It yields the protein CASSRGQGAGGYTF.